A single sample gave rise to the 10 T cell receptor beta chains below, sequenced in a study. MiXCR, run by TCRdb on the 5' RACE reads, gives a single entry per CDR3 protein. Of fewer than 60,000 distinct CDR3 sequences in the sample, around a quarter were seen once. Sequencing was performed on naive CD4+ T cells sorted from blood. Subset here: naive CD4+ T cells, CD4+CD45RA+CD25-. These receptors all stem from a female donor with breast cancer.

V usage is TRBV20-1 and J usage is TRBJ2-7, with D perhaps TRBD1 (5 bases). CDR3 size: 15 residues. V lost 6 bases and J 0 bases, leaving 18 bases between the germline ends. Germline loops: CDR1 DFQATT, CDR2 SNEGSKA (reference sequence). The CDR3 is CSAHKGQSVSYEQYF. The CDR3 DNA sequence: TGCAGTGCCCACAAGGGGCAATCGGTCTCCTACGAGCAGTACTTC.

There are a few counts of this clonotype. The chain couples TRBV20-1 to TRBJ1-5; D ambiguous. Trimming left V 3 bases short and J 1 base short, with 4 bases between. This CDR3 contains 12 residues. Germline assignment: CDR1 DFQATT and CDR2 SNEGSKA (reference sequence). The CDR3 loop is CSASGSNQPQHF. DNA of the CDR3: TGCAGTGCTAGCGGGAGCAATCAGCCCCAGCATTTT.

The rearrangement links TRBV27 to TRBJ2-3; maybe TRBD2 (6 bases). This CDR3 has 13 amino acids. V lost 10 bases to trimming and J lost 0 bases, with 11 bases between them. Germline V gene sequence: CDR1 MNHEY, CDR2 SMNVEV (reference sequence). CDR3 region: CATWRDSTDTQYF. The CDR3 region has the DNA TGTGCCACCTGGAGGGATAGCACAGATACGCAGTATTTT.

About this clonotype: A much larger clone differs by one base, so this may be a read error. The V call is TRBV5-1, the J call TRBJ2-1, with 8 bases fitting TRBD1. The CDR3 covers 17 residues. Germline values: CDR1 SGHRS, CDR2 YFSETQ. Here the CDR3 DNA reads TGCGCCAGCAGCTTGGCCTTTGTTGGGACAGGATACAGTGAGCAGTTCTTC. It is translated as CASSLAFVGTGYSEQFF. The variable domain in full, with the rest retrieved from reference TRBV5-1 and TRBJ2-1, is KAGVTQTPRYLIKTRGQQVTLSCSPISGHRSVSWYQQTPGQGLQFLFEYFSETQRNKGNFPGRFSGRQFSNSRSEMNVSTLELGDSALYLCASSLAFVGTGYSEQFFGPGTRLTVL.

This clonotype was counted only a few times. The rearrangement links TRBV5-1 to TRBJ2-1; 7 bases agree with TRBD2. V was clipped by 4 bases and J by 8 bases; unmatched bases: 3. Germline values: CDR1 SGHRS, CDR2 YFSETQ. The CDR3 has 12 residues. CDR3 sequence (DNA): TGCGCCAGCAGCCGTCGGGGGGATGAGCAGTTCTTC. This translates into CASSRRGDEQFF.

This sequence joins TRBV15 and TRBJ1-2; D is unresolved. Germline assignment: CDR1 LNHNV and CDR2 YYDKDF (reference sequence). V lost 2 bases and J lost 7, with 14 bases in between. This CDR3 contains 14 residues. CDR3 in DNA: TGTGCCACCAGCAGACCGTCGGGGTTCGGTGGCTACACCTTC. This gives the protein CATSRPSGFGGYTF.

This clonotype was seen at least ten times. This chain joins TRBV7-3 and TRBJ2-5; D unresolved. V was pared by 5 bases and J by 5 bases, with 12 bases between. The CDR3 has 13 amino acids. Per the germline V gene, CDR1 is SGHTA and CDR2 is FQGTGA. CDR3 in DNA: TGTGCCAGCAGCGCCAGTAAGCTCGAGACCCAGTACTTC. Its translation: CASSASKLETQYF. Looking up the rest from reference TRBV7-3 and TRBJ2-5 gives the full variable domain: GAGVSQTPSNKVTEKGKYVELRCDPISGHTALYWYRQSLGQGPEFLIYFQGTGAADDSGLPNDRFFAVRPEGSVSTLKIQRTERGDSAVYLCASSASKLETQYFGPGTRLLVL.

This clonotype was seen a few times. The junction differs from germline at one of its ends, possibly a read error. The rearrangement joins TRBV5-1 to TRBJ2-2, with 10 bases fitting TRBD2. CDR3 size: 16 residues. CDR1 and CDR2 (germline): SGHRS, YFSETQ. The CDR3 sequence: CASSDPSGRVDGELVF. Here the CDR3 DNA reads TGCGCCAGCAGCGATCCTAGCGGGAGAGTGGACGGGGAGCTGGTTTTT.

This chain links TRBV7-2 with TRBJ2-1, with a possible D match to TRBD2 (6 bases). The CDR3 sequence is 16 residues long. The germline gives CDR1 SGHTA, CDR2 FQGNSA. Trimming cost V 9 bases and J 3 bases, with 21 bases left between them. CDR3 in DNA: TGTGCCAGGGGGAAAAGTTGGTCTAGCGACTACAATGAGCAGTTCTTC. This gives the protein CARGKSWSSDYNEQFF.

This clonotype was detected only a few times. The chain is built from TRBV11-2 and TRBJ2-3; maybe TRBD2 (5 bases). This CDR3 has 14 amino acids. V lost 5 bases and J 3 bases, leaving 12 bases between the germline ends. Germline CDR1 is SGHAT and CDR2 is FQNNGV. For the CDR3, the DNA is TGTGCCAGCAGCGGTCGAAGGAGGACAGATACGCAGTATTTT. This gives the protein CASSGRRRTDTQYF.